The T cell receptor (beta chain) described here comes from a study of shared clonotypes between healthy human individuals. The V end was cut by 3 bases, the J end by 1 base, with 10 bases between. CDR1 and CDR2 (germline): LNHNV, YYDKDF (reference sequence). The CDR3 length is 14 residues. The table came from immunoSEQ multiplex PCR; TCRdb's copy has only in-frame clones and leaves some out. The sample holds about 700,000 clones, roughly 70% seen once. The table lists this clone with a count of one. Possible read error: a much larger clone is one base away. The same CDR3 is also encoded by other DNA sequences in this sample.

This TCR was sampled from a woman aged 30 to 39 in good health. The chain employs TRBV15 and TRBJ2-7, with D unresolved. The sequencing input was memory CD4+ T cells sorted from blood. Subset meaning: CD45RA-negative fraction. CDR3: CATSRDGASYEQYF. CDR3 DNA sequence: TGTGCCACCAGCAGGGACGGAGCATCCTACGAGCAGTACTTC. The full variable domain, completed using reference TRBV15 and TRBJ2-7, is DAMVIQNPRYQVTQFGKPVTLSCSQTLNHNVMYWYQQKSSQAPKLLFHYYDKDFNNEADTPDNFQSRRPNTSFCFLDIRSPGLGDTAMYLCATSRDGASYEQYFGPGTRLTVT.